The 20 T cell receptor beta chains below all came from one sample that was sequenced in a study of technical replicates of blood from a few donors (dated by TCRdb to about 2017). The library was generated by the immunoSEQ multiplex PCR assay. In TCRdb, the immuneACCESS table is reduced to in-frame sequences with V and J assigned. These tables do not hold every clone; where another copy was compared, an unresolved V gene accounts for under half, and the others remain unexplained. The table for this sample lists fewer than 85,000 clones; roughly 94% of them were counted only once. About 0.4% of the sample belongs to the ten largest clones. Specimen: T cells isolated from PBMCs. These receptors were collected from a human donor in good health.

The gene calls are TRBV7-6 and TRBJ2-1, with D perhaps TRBD2 (5 bases). Germline CDR1 SGHVS, CDR2 FNYEAQ. Deletions cut 2 bases from V and 0 bases from J, with 8 bases between. This CDR3 contains 15 residues. The DNA for the CDR3 is TGTGCCAGCAGCTTACCCCGGGGCTCCTACAATGAGCAGTTCTTC. Its protein is CASSLPRGSYNEQFF.

The chain carries TRBV9 and TRBJ2-1; D is unresolved. Germline CDR1 and CDR2: SGDLS and YYNGEE. The CDR3 totals 12 residues. With 3 bases removed from V and 3 bases from J, the gap between germline ends came to 4 bases. For the CDR3, the DNA is TGTGCCAGCAGCGCAGGCTACAATGAGCAGTTCTTC. Amino acids: CASSAGYNEQFF.

CDR3: CASSSRYTEAFF. The CDR3 bases are TGTGCCAGCAGTAGCAGGTACACTGAAGCTTTCTTT. The chain recombines TRBV6-6 with TRBJ1-1; the D is unclear. This CDR3 has 12 residues. Trimming took 5 bases from V and 3 from J, leaving 7 bases between them. From germline, CDR1 is MNHNY and CDR2 SVGAGI (reference sequence).

V is TRBV4-1 and J is TRBJ1-4; D is unclear. CDR1 and CDR2 (germline): MGHRA, YSYEKL. The CDR3 loop spans 14 amino acids. Trimming took 2 bases from V and 5 from J, leaving 9 bases between them. The CDR3 loop reads CASSQFSGNEKLFF. Written as DNA, the CDR3 is TGCGCCAGCAGCCAATTCTCAGGCAATGAAAAACTGTTTTTT.

V gene TRBV19 combines with J gene TRBJ1-2; TRBD1 might be the D (5 bases). Trimming pared 9 bases from V and 2 bases from J, leaving 10 bases between. There are 12 residues in the CDR3. The germline gives CDR1 LNHDA, CDR2 SQIVND (reference sequence). CDR3 nucleotides: TGTGCCAGCTATGGGGGGAACTATGGCTACACCTTC. It is translated as CASYGGNYGYTF.

The V call is TRBV7-6, the J call TRBJ1-4; TRBD1 matches 9 bases. Germline CDR1 SGHVS, CDR2 FNYEAQ. This CDR3 region has 15 residues. After removal of 5 bases from V and 8 bases from J, the junction contained 9 bases not matched to a gene. CDR3 amino acids: CASSPTGTGSEKLFF. The CDR3, as DNA: TGTGCCAGCAGCCCCACCGGGACAGGGTCCGAAAAACTGTTTTTT.

The chain combines TRBV4-1 with TRBJ1-2; TRBD1 aligns across 10 bases. The CDR3 runs to 18 residues. V dropped 3 bases and J dropped 3; count of bases not matched to a gene: 13. Per the germline V gene, CDR1 is MGHRA and CDR2 is YSYEKL. CDR3 protein: CASSHVVRDRGSYYGYTF. The CDR3 nucleotides are TGCGCCAGCAGCCATGTAGTACGGGACAGGGGATCTTACTATGGCTACACCTTC.

The chain uses TRBV27 and TRBJ1-1, with 7 bases lining up with TRBD1. The length of the CDR3 is 17 residues. The V and J ends lost 4 bases and 1 base, in that order; junction bases with no gene match: 12. The germline V gene encodes CDR1 MNHEY and CDR2 SMNVEV (reference sequence). In DNA form, the CDR3 reads TGTGCCAGCAGTTCCCCAAAGACAGGGCGCGGGAACACTGAAGCTTTCTTT. Protein product: CASSSPKTGRGNTEAFF.

This clone has only one observation. The chain combines TRBV7-9 with TRBJ2-5, with D possibly matching TRBD1 (5 bases). CDR3 length: 13 amino acids. Germline-derived CDR1 and CDR2 are SEHNR and FQNEAQ (reference sequence). The germline V and J ends were trimmed by 6 bases and 4 bases, with 12 bases remaining between them. The CDR3 DNA reads TGTGCCAGCAGGGCAGGGCAGTCAGAGACCCAGTACTTC. Translation gives CASRAGQSETQYF.

The chain carries TRBV6-5 and TRBJ2-7, with no clear D. This CDR3 has 13 residues. CDR1 and CDR2 from the germline V gene are MNHEY and SVGAGI. V shed 0 bases and J shed 2 bases, with 5 bases lying between them. The CDR3 nucleotides are TGTGCCAGCAGTTACTCGAACACCTACGAGCAGTACTTC. It codes for CASSYSNTYEQYF.

The V and J genes are TRBV4-3 and TRBJ1-2; 7 nucleotides line up with TRBD1. The CDR3 is made up of 14 amino acids. Germline loops: CDR1 LGHNA, CDR2 YSLEER. The trim removed 4 bases at V and 7 bases at J, leaving 9 bases unmatched. This CDR3 is CASSLLDRDGGYTF. CDR3 DNA: TGCGCCAGCAGCCTTTTAGACAGGGACGGTGGCTACACCTTC.

The chain recombines TRBV9 with TRBJ1-2; 10 bases are a match to TRBD1. Germline V gene sequence: CDR1 SGDLS, CDR2 YYNGEE. After removal of 0 bases from V and 0 bases from J, the junction contained 2 bases not matched to a gene. The CDR3 contains 16 residues. The CDR3 loop reads CASSVEGTGANYGYTF. The CDR3 DNA is TGTGCCAGCAGCGTAGAGGGGACAGGGGCTAACTATGGCTACACCTTC.

This clone was recorded only once. The chain is built from TRBV30 and TRBJ1-6, with TRBD1 matching over 11 bases. Trimming cost V 2 bases and J 15 bases; bases outside gene matches: 18. The CDR3 is made up of 17 amino acids. CDR1 GTSNPN and CDR2 SVGIG come from the germline V gene (reference sequence). In DNA form, the CDR3 reads TGTGCCTGGAGTATGGGACAGGGGGATTTCGCCCCTGTAAGCCTCCACTTT. Amino acids: CAWSMGQGDFAPVSLHF.

The V and J genes are TRBV28 and TRBJ2-2; 10 bases align to TRBD2. V lost 7 bases to trimming and J lost 4 bases; unmatched junction nucleotides: 9. Germline V CDR1 and CDR2: MDHEN, SYDVKM. This CDR3 region has 16 residues. The CDR3 DNA reads as TGTGCCAGCATTAGTCTAGCGGGAGACTCCACCGGGGAGCTGTTTTTT. Protein product: CASISLAGDSTGELFF.

J is TRBJ2-1 and V is TRBV7-3, with TRBD2 matching over 7 bases. Germline CDR1 is SGHTA and CDR2 is FQGTGA. V lost 4 bases and J lost 7; bases outside the gene matches: 10. This CDR3 spans 15 amino acids. The CDR3 region is CASSSTPGLTNEQFF. Written as DNA, the CDR3 is TGTGCCAGCAGCTCAACCCCGGGACTAACAAATGAGCAGTTCTTC.

The rearrangement links TRBV6-4 to TRBJ1-1; D is uncertain. The CDR3 consists of 15 residues. CDR1 and CDR2 (germline): MRHNA, SNTAGT. Trimming shortened V by 2 bases and J by 3 bases, and 13 bases separated the two germline ends. This CDR3 is CASSDHPGGDTEAFF. CDR3 sequence (DNA): TGTGCCAGCAGTGACCACCCGGGCGGGGACACTGAAGCTTTCTTT.

The V call is TRBV6-5, the J call TRBJ1-2; TRBD1 is a possible D gene (5 bases). V lost 6 bases to trimming and J lost 5 bases, with 13 bases between them. The CDR3 is 13 amino acids. Germline V gene lookup returns CDR1 MNHEY and CDR2 SVGAGI. CDR3 nucleotides: TGTGCCAGCAGCAACAGGCCGATTTATGGCTACACCTTC. Translated: CASSNRPIYGYTF.

CDR3 sequence reads: CASSLYSGADTQYF. The CDR3 DNA is TGTGCCAGCAGCTTATATAGCGGGGCGGATACGCAGTATTTT. J is TRBJ2-3 and V is TRBV11-2, with 8 bases fitting TRBD2. The CDR3 is 14 amino acids. Germline V lookup: CDR1 SGHAT, CDR2 FQNNGV. Losses at the gene ends were 2 bases for V and 6 bases for J; bases not matched to a gene: 4.

V gene TRBV7-2 combines with J gene TRBJ2-7; 10 positions agree with TRBD2. The CDR3 consists of 14 residues. Germline CDR1 is SGHTA and CDR2 is FQGNSA. Trimming took 7 bases from V and 2 from J; bases not matched to a gene: 5. The CDR3 here is CASTQAGGPYEQYF. CDR3 nucleotide sequence: TGTGCCAGCACTCAAGCGGGAGGGCCCTACGAGCAGTACTTC.

The chain links TRBV2 to TRBJ2-3; 9 bases are shared with TRBD2. This CDR3 region has 15 residues. The germline gives CDR1 SNHLY, CDR2 FYNNEI. J lost 1 base, V lost 8 bases, and 7 bases had no gene match. CDR3 region: CASSDRTSGTDTQYF. The CDR3 DNA reads as TGTGCCAGCTCAGATCGGACTAGCGGCACAGATACGCAGTATTTT. The full variable domain, rest sourced from reference TRBV2 and TRBJ2-3, is EPEVTQTPSHQVTQMGQEVILRCVPISNHLYFYWYRQILGQKVEFLVSFYNNEISEKSEIFDDQFSVERPDGSNFTLKIRSTKLEDSAMYFCASSDRTSGTDTQYFGPGTRLTVL.